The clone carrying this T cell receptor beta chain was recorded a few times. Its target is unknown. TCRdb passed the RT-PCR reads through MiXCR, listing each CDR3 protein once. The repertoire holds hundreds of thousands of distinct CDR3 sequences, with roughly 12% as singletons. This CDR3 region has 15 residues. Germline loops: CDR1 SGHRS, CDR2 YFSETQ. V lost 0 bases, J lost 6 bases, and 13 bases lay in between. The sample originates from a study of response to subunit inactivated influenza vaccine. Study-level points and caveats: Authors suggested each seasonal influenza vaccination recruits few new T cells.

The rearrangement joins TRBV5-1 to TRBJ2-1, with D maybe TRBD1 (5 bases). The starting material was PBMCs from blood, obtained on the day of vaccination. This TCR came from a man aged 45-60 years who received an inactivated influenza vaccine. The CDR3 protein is CASSLAAGLGNEQFF. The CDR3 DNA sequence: TGCGCCAGCAGCTTGGCCGCAGGGCTAGGCAATGAGCAGTTCTTC.